The rows below give T cell receptor beta chains drawn from one sample of a study of T cells in Graves' hyperthyroidism and ophthalmopathy. TCRdb fed the multiplex PCR reads into MiXCR, producing one record per CDR3 protein. The table has 560,000 or so distinct CDR3 sequences, approximately 20% seen once. Sequenced input: blood. The receptor set was obtained from a man in his forties with Graves' ophthalmopathy. Both conserved end residues are part of each CDR3. The order of the fields is V gene, J gene, D gene, clone size, CDR3 protein, CDR3 DNA. A D gene is named only where the DNA matches it firmly. Clone size is not always given. Where it is, it says once, few, many or a class for expanded clones.

v_gene: TRBV7-8; j_gene: TRBJ1-6; d_gene: TRBD1; abundance: many; CDR3aa: CASSSTRGLNSPLHF; CDR3nt: TGTGCCAGCAGCTCCACCAGGGGGCTCAATTCACCCCTCCACTTT
v_gene: TRBV5-6; j_gene: TRBJ2-2; d_gene: TRBD2; abundance: many; CDR3aa: CASSPGPLAGGPNTGELFF; CDR3nt: TGTGCCAGCAGCCCCGGCCCACTAGCGGGAGGCCCTAACACCGGGGAGCTGTTTTTT
v_gene: TRBV29-1; j_gene: TRBJ2-7; d_gene: .; abundance: .; CDR3aa: CSVITPRGGQTYEQYF; CDR3nt: TGCAGCGTCATCACACCCCGCGGGGGCCAGACCTACGAGCAGTACTTC
v_gene: TRBV30; j_gene: TRBJ2-7; d_gene: .; abundance: many; CDR3aa: CAGTKTDSSYEQYF; CDR3nt: TGTGCCGGGACAAAGACCGACAGCTCCTACGAGCAGTACTTC
v_gene: TRBV12-3/TRBV12-4; j_gene: TRBJ1-2; d_gene: .; abundance: few; CDR3aa: CATNRAGYTF; CDR3nt: TGTGCCACTAACAGGGCTGGCTACACCTTC
v_gene: TRBV11-2; j_gene: TRBJ1-2; d_gene: .; abundance: few; CDR3aa: CASSPARGGYGYTF; CDR3nt: TGTGCCAGCAGCCCCGCTCGGGGGGGCTATGGCTACACCTTC
v_gene: TRBV6-1; j_gene: TRBJ1-1; d_gene: .; abundance: .; CDR3aa: CASSERGPPLTDTEAFF; CDR3nt: TGTGCCAGCAGTGAAAGGGGCCCCCCCCTTACGGACACTGAAGCTTTCTTT
v_gene: TRBV11-2; j_gene: TRBJ2-1; d_gene: .; abundance: many; CDR3aa: CASSLGLRRELGNEQFF; CDR3nt: TGTGCCAGCAGCTTAGGTCTTAGGAGGGAATTGGGGAATGAGCAGTTCTTC
v_gene: TRBV6-1; j_gene: TRBJ2-7; d_gene: .; abundance: many; CDR3aa: CASKPEVGVPNEQYF; CDR3nt: TGTGCCAGCAAGCCCGAAGTTGGAGTTCCTAACGAGCAGTACTTC
v_gene: TRBV5-1; j_gene: TRBJ2-3; d_gene: TRBD2; abundance: few; CDR3aa: CASSFQPGLATDTQYF; CDR3nt: TGCGCCAGCAGCTTCCAACCGGGACTAGCAACAGATACGCAGTATTTT
v_gene: TRBV28; j_gene: TRBJ2-1; d_gene: .; abundance: many; CDR3aa: CASSLRYNEQFF; CDR3nt: TGTGCCAGCAGTTTACGTTACAATGAGCAGTTCTTC
v_gene: TRBV6-1; j_gene: TRBJ1-1; d_gene: .; abundance: few; CDR3aa: CASREGRTNTEAFF; CDR3nt: TGTGCCAGCAGGGAAGGACGTACGAACACTGAAGCTTTCTTT
v_gene: TRBV27; j_gene: TRBJ1-2; d_gene: TRBD1; abundance: many; CDR3aa: CASKGAQYGYTF; CDR3nt: TGTGCCAGTAAGGGGGCCCAGTATGGCTACACCTTC
v_gene: TRBV5-6; j_gene: TRBJ2-1; d_gene: .; abundance: few; CDR3aa: CASSLLQGGRFDEQFF; CDR3nt: TGTGCCAGCAGCTTGCTGCAAGGGGGGAGGTTCGATGAGCAGTTCTTC
v_gene: TRBV4-3; j_gene: TRBJ2-6; d_gene: TRBD2; abundance: .; CDR3aa: CASSQTSGWGGSGANVLTF; CDR3nt: TGCGCCAGCAGCCAGACATCAGGGTGGGGGGGATCTGGGGCCAACGTCCTGACTTTC